This T cell receptor beta chain was identified during a study of response to subunit inactivated influenza vaccine. TCRdb analysed the RT-PCR reads with MiXCR anew, one entry per CDR3 protein. Of about 190,000 distinct CDR3 sequences listed, 13% to 15% are singletons. Comment on this clonotype: Its antigen is as yet unknown.

Per the germline V gene, CDR1 is SGHTA and CDR2 is FQGTGA. This CDR3 region has 14 residues. Trimming cost V 5 bases and J 5 bases; bases outside gene matches: 7. Findings and caveats of the study: Every seasonal influenza vaccination brings in few new T cells, the authors suggested.

This TCR derives from a man aged 50 or older who received an inactivated influenza vaccine. The chain uses TRBV7-3 and TRBJ2-7; 9 nucleotides line up with TRBD1. Sequences were derived from CD8+ T cells sorted from PBMCs, sampled more than 4 days after vaccination. The CDR3: CASSRWGQGDEQYF. CDR3 DNA sequence: TGTGCCAGCAGCCGTTGGGGACAGGGAGACGAGCAGTACTTC.